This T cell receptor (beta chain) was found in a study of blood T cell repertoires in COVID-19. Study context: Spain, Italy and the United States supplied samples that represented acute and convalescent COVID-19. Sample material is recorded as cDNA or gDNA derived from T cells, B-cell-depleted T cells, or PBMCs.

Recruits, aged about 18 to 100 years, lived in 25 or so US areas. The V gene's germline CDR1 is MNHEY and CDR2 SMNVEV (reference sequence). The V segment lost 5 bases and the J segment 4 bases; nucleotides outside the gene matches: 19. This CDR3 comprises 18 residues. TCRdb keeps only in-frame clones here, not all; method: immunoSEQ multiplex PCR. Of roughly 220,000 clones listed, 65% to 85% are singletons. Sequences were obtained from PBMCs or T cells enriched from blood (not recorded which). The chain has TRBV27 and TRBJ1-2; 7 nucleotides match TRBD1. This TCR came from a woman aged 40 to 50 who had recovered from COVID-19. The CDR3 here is CASSRVPGQKSFSYGYTF. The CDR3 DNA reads TGTGCCAGCAGTCGAGTGCCGGGACAGAAATCTTTTAGCTATGGCTACACCTTC.